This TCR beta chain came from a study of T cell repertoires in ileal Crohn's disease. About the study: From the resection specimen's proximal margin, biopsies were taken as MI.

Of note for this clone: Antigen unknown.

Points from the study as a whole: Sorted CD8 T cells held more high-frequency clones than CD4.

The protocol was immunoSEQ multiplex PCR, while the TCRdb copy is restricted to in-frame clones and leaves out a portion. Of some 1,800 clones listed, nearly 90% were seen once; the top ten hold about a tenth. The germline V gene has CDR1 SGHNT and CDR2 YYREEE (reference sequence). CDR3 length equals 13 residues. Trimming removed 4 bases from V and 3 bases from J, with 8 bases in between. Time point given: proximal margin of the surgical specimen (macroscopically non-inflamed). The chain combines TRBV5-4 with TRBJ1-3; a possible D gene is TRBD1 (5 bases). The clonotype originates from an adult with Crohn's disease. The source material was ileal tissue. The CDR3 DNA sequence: TGTGCCAGCAGCCTCGGGGGTGGAAACACCATATATTTT. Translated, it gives CASSLGGGNTIYF.